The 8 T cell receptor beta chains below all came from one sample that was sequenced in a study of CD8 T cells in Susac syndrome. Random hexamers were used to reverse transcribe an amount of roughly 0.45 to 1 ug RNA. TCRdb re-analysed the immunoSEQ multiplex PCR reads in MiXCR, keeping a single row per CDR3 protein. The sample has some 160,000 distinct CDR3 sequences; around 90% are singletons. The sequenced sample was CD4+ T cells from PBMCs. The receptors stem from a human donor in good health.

Here the CDR3 reads CATSDRGAYNEQFF. The CDR3 DNA follows: TGTGCCACCAGTGACAGGGGAGCCTACAATGAGCAGTTCTTC. The chain joins TRBV24-1 to TRBJ2-1; D may be TRBD1 (6 bases). Trimming cost V 4 bases and J 2 bases, with 8 bases left between them. Germline V gives CDR1 KGHDR, CDR2 SFDVKD. The CDR3 covers 14 residues.

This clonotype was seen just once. CDR3 nucleotide sequence: TGCGCCAGCAGCCAATGGGCTGGGGCCAACGTCCTGACTTTC. Its protein is CASSQWAGANVLTF. The V and J genes are TRBV4-3 and TRBJ2-6; D is uncertain. Germline assignment: CDR1 LGHNA and CDR2 YSLEER. The V end was cut by 2 bases, the J end by 2 bases, with 4 bases between. This CDR3 has 14 amino acids.

CDR3 DNA: TGTGCCAGCAGCCAAGGGGGTTGGACAGCGCCTAAAAACATTCAGTACTTC. Translation: CASSQGGWTAPKNIQYF. The rearrangement joins TRBV14 to TRBJ2-4; D possibly corresponds to TRBD1 (6 bases). CDR1 and CDR2 from the germline V gene are SGHDN and FVKESK. With 1 base removed from V and 4 bases from J, the gap between germline ends came to 17 bases. There are 17 residues in the CDR3.

The DNA for the CDR3 is TGTGCCAGCAGTCCCGACGGAGATACGCAGTATTTT. Translating it yields CASSPDGDTQYF. V gene TRBV12-3 or TRBV12-4 combines with J gene TRBJ2-3; unclear D gene. V gave up 5 bases and J gave up 5 bases, with 8 bases separating them. The CDR3 runs to 12 residues.

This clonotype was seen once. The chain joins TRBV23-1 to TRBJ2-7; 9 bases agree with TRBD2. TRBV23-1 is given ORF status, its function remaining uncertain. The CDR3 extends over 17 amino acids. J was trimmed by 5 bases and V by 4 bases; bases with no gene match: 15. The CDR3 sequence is CASSPPGALAGKNEQYF. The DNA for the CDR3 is TGCGCCAGCAGTCCTCCTGGTGCCCTAGCGGGGAAGAACGAGCAGTACTTC.

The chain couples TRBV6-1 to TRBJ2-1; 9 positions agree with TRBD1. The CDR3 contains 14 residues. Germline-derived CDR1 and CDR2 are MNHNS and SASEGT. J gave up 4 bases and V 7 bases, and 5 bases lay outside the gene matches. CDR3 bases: TGTGCCAGCAACTCCGGGACAGGGTACAATGAGCAGTTCTTC. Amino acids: CASNSGTGYNEQFF.

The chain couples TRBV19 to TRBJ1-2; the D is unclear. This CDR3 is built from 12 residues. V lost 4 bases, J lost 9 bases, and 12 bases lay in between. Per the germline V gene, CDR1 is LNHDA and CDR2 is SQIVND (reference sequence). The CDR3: CASSKRTFSYTF. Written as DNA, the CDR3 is TGTGCCAGTAGTAAGCGGACCTTCAGCTACACCTTC. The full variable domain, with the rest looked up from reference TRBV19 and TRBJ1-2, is DGGITQSPKYLFRKEGQNVTLSCEQNLNHDAMYWYRQDPGQGLRLIYYSQIVNDFQKGDIAEGYSVSREKKESFPLTVTSAQKNPTAFYLCASSKRTFSYTFGSGTRLTVV.

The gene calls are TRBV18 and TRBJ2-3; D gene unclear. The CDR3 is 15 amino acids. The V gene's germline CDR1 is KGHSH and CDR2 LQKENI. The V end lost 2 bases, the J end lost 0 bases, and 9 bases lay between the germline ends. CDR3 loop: CASSPRWTSTDTQYF. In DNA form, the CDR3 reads TGTGCCAGCTCACCAAGGTGGACCAGCACAGATACGCAGTATTTT.